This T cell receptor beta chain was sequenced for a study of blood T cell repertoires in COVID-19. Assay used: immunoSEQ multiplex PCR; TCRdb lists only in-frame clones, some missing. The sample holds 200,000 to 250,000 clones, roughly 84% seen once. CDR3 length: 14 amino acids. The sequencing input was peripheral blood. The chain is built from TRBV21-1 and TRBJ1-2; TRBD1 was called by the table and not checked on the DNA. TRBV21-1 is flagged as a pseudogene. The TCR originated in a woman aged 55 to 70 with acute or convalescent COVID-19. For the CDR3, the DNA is TGTGCCAGCAGCGCCAGGACAGGGGGCAGTGGCTACACCTTC. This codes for CASSARTGGSGYTF.